This passage covers 13 T cell receptor beta chains from one sample sequenced in a study of regulatory T cells in long-lasting Graves disease. HTBI primers from iRepertoire and Arm-PCR of CDR3 regions yielded the TCR beta libraries. TCRdb reprocessed the multiplex PCR reads with MiXCR, giving one entry per CDR3 protein. This table has 520,000 or so distinct CDR3 sequences, more than 10% appearing once. Time point: newly diagnosed GD, antithyroid drugs for less than 3 months. After RNA was extracted from PBMCs, the TCR library was made from it. The same data also contributed to another study, on T cells in Graves' hyperthyroidism and ophthalmopathy.

The sequencing used peripheral blood mononuclear cells (PBMCs), collected at new diagnosis, from a patient treated with antithyroid drugs. Receptors were obtained from a woman between 25 and 40 years old with Graves disease.

This clonotype occurred many times. A junction boundary mismatches the germline segment, possibly from a read error. The chain couples TRBV10-1 to TRBJ2-3, with 10 bases identical to TRBD2. The CDR3 extends over 15 amino acids. CDR1 is WNHNN, CDR2 SYGVQD, per germline (reference sequence). This CDR3 reads CASSLAGVSTDTQYF. CDR3 DNA sequence: TGTGCCAGCAGCCTAGCGGGAGTGAGCACAGATACGCAGTATTTT.

V and J are TRBV7-3 and TRBJ2-5; D gene unclear. V was cut by 0 bases and J by 4 bases, with 18 bases left in between. Germline assignment: CDR1 SGHTA and CDR2 FQGTGA. CDR3 length: 17 residues. CDR3 nucleotides: TGTGCCAGCAGCTTAACGTCCGGACCCACGCTGGGAGAGACCCAGTACTTC. Residues: CASSLTSGPTLGETQYF. The full variable domain, in which reference TRBV7-3 and TRBJ2-5 provide the parts outside the CDR3, is GAGVSQTPSNKVTEKGKYVELRCDPISGHTALYWYRQSLGQGPEFLIYFQGTGAADDSGLPNDRFFAVRPEGSVSTLKIQRTERGDSAVYLCASSLTSGPTLGETQYFGPGTRLLVL.

In its sample, this clonotype was seen many times. The CDR3 loop is CASSSLGGNQPQHF. DNA of the CDR3: TGTGCCAGCAGCTCGCTGGGGGGCAATCAGCCCCAGCATTTT. The V and J genes are TRBV7-2 and TRBJ1-5, with D possibly being TRBD1 (5 bases). V lost 4 bases and J 2 bases, leaving 9 bases between the germline ends. Germline CDR1 is SGHTA and CDR2 is FQGNSA. This CDR3 spans 14 amino acids.

V usage is TRBV5-6 and J usage is TRBJ2-2; D may be TRBD1 or TRBD2 (5 bases each). CDR1 is SGHDT, CDR2 YYEEEE, per germline. V lost 5 bases and J lost 4, with 9 bases in between. The CDR3 has 13 residues. Written as DNA, the CDR3 is TGTGCCAGCAGGGGACGCCGCACCGGGGAGCTGTTTTTT. Translated, it gives CASRGRRTGELFF. The variable domain in full, completed from reference TRBV5-6 and TRBJ2-2, reads DAGVTQSPTHLIKTRGQQVTLRCSPKSGHDTVSWYQQALGQGPQFIFQYYEEEERQRGNFPDRFSGHQFPNYSSELNVNALLLGDSALYLCASRGRRTGELFFGEGSRLTVL.

Only a few counts were recorded for this clonotype. The genes are TRBV7-8 and TRBJ1-2; D possibly corresponds to TRBD1 (6 bases). The CDR3 has 13 amino acids. The V end was cut by 2 bases, the J end by 6 bases, with 10 bases between. The V gene's germline CDR1 is SGHVS and CDR2 FQNEAQ. The CDR3 here is CASSLNRADGYTF. As DNA, the CDR3 is TGTGCCAGCAGCTTAAACAGGGCTGATGGCTACACCTTC.

The chain couples TRBV20-1 to TRBJ1-5; 7 bases are a match to TRBD1. The V gene's germline CDR1 is DFQATT and CDR2 SNEGSKA (reference sequence). This CDR3 comprises 14 residues. J gave up 2 bases and V 0 bases, and 1 base lay outside the gene matches. The CDR3 spells CSARDTGGNQPQHF. The CDR3 nucleotides read TGCAGTGCTAGAGATACAGGGGGCAATCAGCCCCAGCATTTT.

The CDR3 loop reads CASSYEPGDYEQYF. In nucleotides, the CDR3 is TGTGCCAGCAGTTACGAACCGGGTGACTACGAGCAGTACTTC. The chain employs TRBV6-5 and TRBJ2-7; D gene unclear. The CDR3 has 14 residues. V shed 2 bases and J shed 3 bases, with 11 bases lying between them. Looked up from germline, CDR1 is MNHEY and CDR2 is SVGAGI.

The table lists this clonotype with a few counts. The chain uses TRBV28 and TRBJ1-3, with D hard to call. In germline, CDR1 is MDHEN, CDR2 SYDVKM. The ends were cut back, 3 bases at V and 0 bases at J, with 6 bases in the middle. The CDR3 is made up of 14 amino acids. The CDR3 coding sequence is TGTGCCAGCAGTTTTCGGAGCTCTGGAAACACCATATATTTT. Amino acids: CASSFRSSGNTIYF.

Many counts were recorded for this clonotype. The CDR3 protein is CATSRDQGTSGKLYIKYNEQFF. In DNA form, the CDR3 reads TGTGCCACCAGCAGAGATCAGGGTACTAGCGGGAAGTTATACATTAAGTACAATGAGCAGTTCTTC. The chain uses TRBV15 and TRBJ2-1; 10 bases fit TRBD2. The V segment lost 0 bases and the J segment 4 bases; nucleotides outside the gene matches: 21. CDR3 size: 22 residues. Germline assignment: CDR1 LNHNV and CDR2 YYDKDF (reference sequence).

This clonotype came up many times. The rearrangement joins TRBV6-1 to TRBJ1-3; no reliable D call. V was shortened by 1 base and J by 1 base, with 8 bases between the two germline ends. There are 15 residues in the CDR3. Looked up from germline, CDR1 is MNHNS and CDR2 is SASEGT. CDR3 DNA: TGTGCCAGCAGTGAAGATCAGCAATCTGGAAACACCATATATTTT. This codes for CASSEDQQSGNTIYF.

The chain links TRBV6-1 to TRBJ2-4, with 7 bases lining up with TRBD2. This CDR3 contains 15 residues. V trimming: 6 bases; J trimming: 1 base; junction bases outside the gene matches: 6. Germline V lookup: CDR1 MNHNS, CDR2 SASEGT. CDR3 bases: TGTGCCAGCAGGAGGGAGGGCGACGCCAAAAACATTCAGTACTTC. Its translation: CASRREGDAKNIQYF.

This clonotype has at least ten counts. The V and J genes are TRBV7-9 and TRBJ1-1; D call uncertain. The CDR3 contains 14 residues. Trimming removed 3 bases from V and 0 bases from J, with 8 bases in between. Germline V gene data show CDR1 as SEHNR and CDR2 as FQNEAQ (reference sequence). The CDR3 loop reads CASSFPGMNTEAFF. The DNA of the CDR3 is TGTGCCAGCAGCTTCCCGGGGATGAACACTGAAGCTTTCTTT.

The sample holds many counts of this clonotype. The chain couples TRBV6-2 or TRBV6-3 to TRBJ2-5; D unclear. With 2 bases removed from V and 5 bases from J, the gap between germline ends came to 3 bases. From germline, CDR1 is MNHEY and CDR2 SVGEGT. The CDR3 covers 11 residues. CDR3 nucleotides: TGTGCCAGCAGTTACGGGGAGACCCAGTACTTC. Translated, it gives CASSYGETQYF.